This T cell receptor beta chain was documented in a study of cytomegalovirus exposure and HLA in healthy donors. Regarding the study as a whole: Using the classifier, cytomegalovirus status was reportedly diagnosed with high specificity and sensitivity. It was approximately 170 TCR beta chains that were listed as cytomegalovirus-associated.

The donors were members of the validation cohort comprising 100 to 150 subjects, separate from the roughly 670-subject first cohort. Here immunoSEQ multiplex PCR was the method, and the copy in TCRdb shows in-frame clones only, minus some. The sample shows around 130,000 clones, over 65% of them seen only once. The CDR3 sequence is 11 residues long. Trimming shortened V by 7 bases and J by 6 bases, and 9 bases separated the two germline ends. Germline V gene lookup returns CDR1 SQVTM and CDR2 ANQGSEA. With regard to this clone: The antigen is unknown.

The TCR comes from a woman aged 30 to 39 in good health and CMV-seronegative. Sequencing was performed on PBMCs. This chain connects TRBV29-1 to TRBJ2-2, with D possibly matching TRBD2 (5 bases). As DNA, the CDR3 is TGCAGCGGCACACTAGCCGGGGAGCTGTTTTTT. Translation gives CSGTLAGELFF.